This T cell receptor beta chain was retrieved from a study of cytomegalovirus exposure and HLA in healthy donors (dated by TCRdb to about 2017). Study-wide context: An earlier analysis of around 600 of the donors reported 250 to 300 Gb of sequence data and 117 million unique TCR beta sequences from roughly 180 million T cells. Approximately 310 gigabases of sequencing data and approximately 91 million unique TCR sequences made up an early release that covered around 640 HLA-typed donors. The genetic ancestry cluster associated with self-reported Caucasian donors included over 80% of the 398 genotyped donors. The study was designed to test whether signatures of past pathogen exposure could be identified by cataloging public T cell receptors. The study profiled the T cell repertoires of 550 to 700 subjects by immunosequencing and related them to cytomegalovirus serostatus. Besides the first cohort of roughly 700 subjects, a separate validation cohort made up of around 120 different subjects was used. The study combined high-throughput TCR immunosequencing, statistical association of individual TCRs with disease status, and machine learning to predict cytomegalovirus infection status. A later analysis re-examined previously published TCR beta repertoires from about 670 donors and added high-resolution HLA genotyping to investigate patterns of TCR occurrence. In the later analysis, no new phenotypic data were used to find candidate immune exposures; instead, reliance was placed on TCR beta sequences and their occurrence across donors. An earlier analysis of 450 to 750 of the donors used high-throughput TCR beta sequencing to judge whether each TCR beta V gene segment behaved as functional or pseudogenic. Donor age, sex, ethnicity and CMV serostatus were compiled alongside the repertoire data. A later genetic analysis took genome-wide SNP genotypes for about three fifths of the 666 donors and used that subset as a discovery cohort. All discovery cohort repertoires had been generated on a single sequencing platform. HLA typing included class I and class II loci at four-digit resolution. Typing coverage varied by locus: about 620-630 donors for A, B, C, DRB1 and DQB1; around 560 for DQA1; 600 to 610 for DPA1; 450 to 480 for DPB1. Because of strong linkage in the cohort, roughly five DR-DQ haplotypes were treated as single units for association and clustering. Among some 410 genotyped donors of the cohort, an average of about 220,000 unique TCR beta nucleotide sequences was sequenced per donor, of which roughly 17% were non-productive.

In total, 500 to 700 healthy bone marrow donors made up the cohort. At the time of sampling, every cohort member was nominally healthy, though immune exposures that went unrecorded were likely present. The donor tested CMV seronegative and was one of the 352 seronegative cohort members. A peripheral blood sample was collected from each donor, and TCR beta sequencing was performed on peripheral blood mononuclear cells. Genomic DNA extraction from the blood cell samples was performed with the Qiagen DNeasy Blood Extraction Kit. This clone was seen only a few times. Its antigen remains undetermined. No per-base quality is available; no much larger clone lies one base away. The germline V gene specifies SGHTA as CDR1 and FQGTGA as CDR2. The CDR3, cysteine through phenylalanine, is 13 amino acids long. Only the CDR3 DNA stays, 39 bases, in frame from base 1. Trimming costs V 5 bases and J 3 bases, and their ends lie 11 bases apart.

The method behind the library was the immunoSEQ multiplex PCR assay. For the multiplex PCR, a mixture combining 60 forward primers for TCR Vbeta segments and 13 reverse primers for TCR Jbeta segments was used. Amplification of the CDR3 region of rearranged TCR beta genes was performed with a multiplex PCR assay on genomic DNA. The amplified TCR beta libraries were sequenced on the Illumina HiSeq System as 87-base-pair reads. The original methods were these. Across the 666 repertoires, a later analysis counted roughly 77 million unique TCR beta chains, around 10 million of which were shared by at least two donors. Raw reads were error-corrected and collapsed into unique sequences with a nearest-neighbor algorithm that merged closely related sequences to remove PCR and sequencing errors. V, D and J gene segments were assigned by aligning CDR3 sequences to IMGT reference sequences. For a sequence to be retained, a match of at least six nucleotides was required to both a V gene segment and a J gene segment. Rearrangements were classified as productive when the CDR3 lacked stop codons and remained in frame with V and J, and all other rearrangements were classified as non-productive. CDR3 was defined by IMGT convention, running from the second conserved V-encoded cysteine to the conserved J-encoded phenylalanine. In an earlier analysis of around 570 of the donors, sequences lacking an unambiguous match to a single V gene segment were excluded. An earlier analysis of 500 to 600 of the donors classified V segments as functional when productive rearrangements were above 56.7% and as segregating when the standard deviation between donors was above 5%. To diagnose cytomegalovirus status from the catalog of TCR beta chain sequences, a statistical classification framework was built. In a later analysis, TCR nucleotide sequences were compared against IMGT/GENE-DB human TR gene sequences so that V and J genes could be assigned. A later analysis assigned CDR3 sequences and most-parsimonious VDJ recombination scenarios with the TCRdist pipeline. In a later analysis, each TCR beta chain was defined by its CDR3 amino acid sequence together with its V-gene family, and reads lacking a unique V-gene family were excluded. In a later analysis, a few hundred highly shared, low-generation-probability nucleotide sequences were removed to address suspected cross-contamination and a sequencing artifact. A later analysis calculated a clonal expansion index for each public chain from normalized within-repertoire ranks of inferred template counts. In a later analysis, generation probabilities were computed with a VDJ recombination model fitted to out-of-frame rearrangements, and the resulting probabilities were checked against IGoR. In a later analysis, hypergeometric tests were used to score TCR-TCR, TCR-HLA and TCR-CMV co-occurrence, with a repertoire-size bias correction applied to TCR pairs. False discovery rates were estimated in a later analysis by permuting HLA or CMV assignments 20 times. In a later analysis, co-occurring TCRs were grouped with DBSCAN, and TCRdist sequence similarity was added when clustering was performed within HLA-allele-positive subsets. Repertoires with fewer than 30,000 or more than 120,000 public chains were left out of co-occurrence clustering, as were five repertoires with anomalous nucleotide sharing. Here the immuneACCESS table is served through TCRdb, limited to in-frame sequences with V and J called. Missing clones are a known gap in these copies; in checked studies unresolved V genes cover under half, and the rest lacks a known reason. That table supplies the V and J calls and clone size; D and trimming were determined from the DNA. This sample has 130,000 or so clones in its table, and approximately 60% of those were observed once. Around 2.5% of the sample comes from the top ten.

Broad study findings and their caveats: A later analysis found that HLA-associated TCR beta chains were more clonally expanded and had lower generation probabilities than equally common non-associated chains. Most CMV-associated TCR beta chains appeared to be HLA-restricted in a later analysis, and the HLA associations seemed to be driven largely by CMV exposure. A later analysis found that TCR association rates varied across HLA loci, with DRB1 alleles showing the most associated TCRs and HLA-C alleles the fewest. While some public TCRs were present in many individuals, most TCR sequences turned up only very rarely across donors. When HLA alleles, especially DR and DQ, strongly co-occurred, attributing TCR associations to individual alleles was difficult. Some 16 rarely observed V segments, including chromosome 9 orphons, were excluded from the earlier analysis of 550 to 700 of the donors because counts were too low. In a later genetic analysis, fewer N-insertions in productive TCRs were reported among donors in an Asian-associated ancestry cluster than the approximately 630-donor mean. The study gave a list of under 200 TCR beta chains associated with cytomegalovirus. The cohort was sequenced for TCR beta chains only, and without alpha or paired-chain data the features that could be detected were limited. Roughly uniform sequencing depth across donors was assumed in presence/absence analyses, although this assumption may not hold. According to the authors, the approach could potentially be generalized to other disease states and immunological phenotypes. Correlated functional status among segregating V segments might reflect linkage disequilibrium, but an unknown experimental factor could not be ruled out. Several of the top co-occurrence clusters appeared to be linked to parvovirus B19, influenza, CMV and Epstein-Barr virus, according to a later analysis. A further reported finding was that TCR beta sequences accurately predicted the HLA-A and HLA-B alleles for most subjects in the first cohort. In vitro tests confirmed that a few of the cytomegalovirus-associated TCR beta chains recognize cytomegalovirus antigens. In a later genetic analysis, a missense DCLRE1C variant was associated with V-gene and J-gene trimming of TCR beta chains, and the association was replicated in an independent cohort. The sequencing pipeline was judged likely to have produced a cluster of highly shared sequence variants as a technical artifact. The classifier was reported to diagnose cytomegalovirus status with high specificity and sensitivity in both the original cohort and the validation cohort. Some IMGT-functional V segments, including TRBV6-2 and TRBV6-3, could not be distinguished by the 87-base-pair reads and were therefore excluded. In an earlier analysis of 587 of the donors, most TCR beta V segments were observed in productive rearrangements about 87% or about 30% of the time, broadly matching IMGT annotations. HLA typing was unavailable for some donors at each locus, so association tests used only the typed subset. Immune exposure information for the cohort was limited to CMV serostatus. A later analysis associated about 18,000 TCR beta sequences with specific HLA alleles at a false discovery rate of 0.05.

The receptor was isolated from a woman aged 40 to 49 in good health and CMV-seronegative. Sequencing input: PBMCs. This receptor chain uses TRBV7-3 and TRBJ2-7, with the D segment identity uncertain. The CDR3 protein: CASSPESNYEQYF. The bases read TGTGCCAGCAGCCCGGAGTCCAACTACGAGCAGTACTTC.